The rows below give T cell receptor beta chains drawn from one sample of a study of cytomegalovirus exposure and HLA in healthy donors. TCRdb keeps only in-frame clones here, not all; method: immunoSEQ multiplex PCR. The top ten hold roughly 1.6% of the sample, which has about 250,000 clones, roughly 91% seen once. Sequencing was done on a sample of PBMCs. The origin of the receptors is a girl aged 2 to 10 in good health and CMV-seronegative. CDR3s include the opening cysteine and the closing phenylalanine or tryptophan. D genes are given only for firm matches. Clone size is stated in some rows and not others, as once, few, many or a class when expanded.

DNA: TGTGCCAGCGGGGCTAGCGCATCCTACGAGCAGTACTTC; CDR3: CASGASASYEQYF; V: TRBV27; size: NA; D: NA; J: TRBJ2-7
DNA: TGTGCCAGCAGCCTCTCGGAGGGGGGGGCGGCAAGTCAGCCCCAGCATTTT; CDR3: CASSLSEGGAASQPQHF; V: TRBV5-5; size: NA; D: NA; J: TRBJ1-5
DNA: TGCGCCAGCAGCTCAGGATCCGGGACTACAGAGACCCAGTACTTC; CDR3: CASSSGSGTTETQYF; V: TRBV5-1; size: NA; D: TRBD2; J: TRBJ2-5
DNA: TGTGCCAGCAGTTTACCTAGACTAGTAGACATTCAGTACTTC; CDR3: CASSLPRLVDIQYF; V: TRBV28; size: NA; D: NA; J: TRBJ2-4
DNA: TGTGCCAGCTCCGCGGCTTCAGGGATGGGGACTGAAGCTTTCTTT; CDR3: CASSAASGMGTEAFF; V: TRBV18; size: NA; D: NA; J: TRBJ1-1
DNA: TGTGCCAGCAGCATAAGGATGAGCGAGACAGATACGCAGTATTTT; CDR3: CASSIRMSETDTQYF; V: TRBV9; size: NA; D: NA; J: TRBJ2-3
DNA: TGTGCCAGCAGTGGAATCCGGGACAACTACAATGAGCAGTTCTTC; CDR3: CASSGIRDNYNEQFF; V: TRBV6-1; size: NA; D: NA; J: TRBJ2-1
DNA: TGTGCCAGCAGTCCCGGGACAGGGCATTCACCCCTCCACTTT; CDR3: CASSPGTGHSPLHF; V: TRBV6-5; size: NA; D: TRBD1; J: TRBJ1-6
DNA: TGTGCCATCAGTGAAGCAGACTATAGCAATCAGCCCCAGCATTTT; CDR3: CAISEADYSNQPQHF; V: TRBV10-3; size: NA; D: NA; J: TRBJ1-5
DNA: TGTGCCAGCAGCTCAAGACTAGCGGGTGGGCTGTACTTC; CDR3: CASSSRLAGGLYF; V: TRBV7-8; size: NA; D: TRBD2; J: TRBJ2-5
DNA: TGTGCCAGCAGCTCGCCGGGACAGGGATTGACTGGGGCCAACGTCCTGACTTTC; CDR3: CASSSPGQGLTGANVLTF; V: TRBV5-4; size: NA; D: TRBD1; J: TRBJ2-6
DNA: TGTGCCAGCAGCTCCCCTGCAGGGTTTGGGCCCACAGATACGCAGTATTTT; CDR3: CASSSPAGFGPTDTQYF; V: TRBV7-9; size: NA; D: NA; J: TRBJ2-3
DNA: TGTGCCAGCAGCTTAGCGCGCGGGGCCCGGGATGAGCAGTTCTTC; CDR3: CASSLARGARDEQFF; V: TRBV7-2; size: once; D: NA; J: TRBJ2-1
DNA: TGCGCCAGCAGCCGGAAGACAGGATCCAACTATGGCTACACCTTC; CDR3: CASSRKTGSNYGYTF; V: TRBV5-1; size: NA; D: NA; J: TRBJ1-2
DNA: TGTGCCAGCACCGAACCACGGACAGGGGATGAAAAACTGTTTTTT; CDR3: CASTEPRTGDEKLFF; V: TRBV2; size: few; D: TRBD1; J: TRBJ1-4
DNA: TGTGCTAGTGGTTTGGTACTAGCGGGAGCCAAAAACATTCAGTACTTC; CDR3: CASGLVLAGAKNIQYF; V: TRBV12-5; size: NA; D: TRBD2; J: TRBJ2-4
DNA: TGTGCCAGCAGGACGGGAGCGACGGGGGGAGGAGGCTACACCTTC; CDR3: CASRTGATGGGGYTF; V: TRBV6-5; size: NA; D: NA; J: TRBJ1-2
DNA: TGTGCCTGGAGTAAGGGGGACCTAAACTACAATGAGCAGTTCTTC; CDR3: CAWSKGDLNYNEQFF; V: TRBV30; size: NA; D: NA; J: TRBJ2-1
DNA: TGTGCCATCAGTGAGTGGTCTAGCGGGGGGGTCCACGGCCAAGAGACCCAGTACTTC; CDR3: CAISEWSSGGVHGQETQYF; V: TRBV10-3; size: NA; D: TRBD2; J: TRBJ2-5
DNA: TGTGCCAGCAGCGACGGGGACGAGCAGTACTTC; CDR3: CASSDGDEQYF; V: TRBV9; size: NA; D: NA; J: TRBJ2-7
DNA: TGTGCCTGGACCGACGGGGGTTTCGAGCAGTACTTC; CDR3: CAWTDGGFEQYF; V: TRBV30; size: NA; D: NA; J: TRBJ2-7
DNA: TGTGCCAGCAGCGGGCTCGGGGGTAAAGCTTTCTTT; CDR3: CASSGLGGKAFF; V: TRBV7-2; size: NA; D: NA; J: TRBJ1-1
DNA: TGTGCCTGGAGTGAGGGGATGGGCACTGAAGCTTTCTTT; CDR3: CAWSEGMGTEAFF; V: TRBV30; size: once; D: NA; J: TRBJ1-1
DNA: TGTGCCACAAGCATGACAGGGGGACGGGATCAGCCCCAGCATTTT; CDR3: CATSMTGGRDQPQHF; V: TRBV15; size: NA; D: TRBD1; J: TRBJ1-5
DNA: TGTGCCAGCAGCTTAGAGGGGTCTGTATACGAAAACATTCAGTACTTC; CDR3: CASSLEGSVYENIQYF; V: TRBV7-9; size: NA; D: NA; J: TRBJ2-4
DNA: TGCGCCAGCAGTGAAACGCCAGATCAGCCCCAGCATTTT; CDR3: CASSETPDQPQHF; V: TRBV10-2; size: NA; D: NA; J: TRBJ1-5
DNA: TGTGCCAGCAGCCCCCGGGACAGGGGGCCCGGGGAGCTGTTTTTT; CDR3: CASSPRDRGPGELFF; V: TRBV21-1; size: NA; D: NA; J: TRBJ2-2
DNA: TGTGCCAGCAGGGACAGGGGCTTGGGCTATGGCTACACCTTC; CDR3: CASRDRGLGYGYTF; V: TRBV6-6; size: NA; D: TRBD1; J: TRBJ1-2
DNA: TGTGCCACCTCTTTAGCGGGAGGCACAGATACGCAGTATTTT; CDR3: CATSLAGGTDTQYF; V: TRBV27; size: few; D: TRBD2; J: TRBJ2-3
DNA: TGTGCCAGCAGCTTTCTCTGGGTTGAATGGTGGAGCACTGAAGCTTTCTTT; CDR3: CASSFLWVEWWSTEAFF; V: TRBV7-8; size: NA; D: NA; J: TRBJ1-1